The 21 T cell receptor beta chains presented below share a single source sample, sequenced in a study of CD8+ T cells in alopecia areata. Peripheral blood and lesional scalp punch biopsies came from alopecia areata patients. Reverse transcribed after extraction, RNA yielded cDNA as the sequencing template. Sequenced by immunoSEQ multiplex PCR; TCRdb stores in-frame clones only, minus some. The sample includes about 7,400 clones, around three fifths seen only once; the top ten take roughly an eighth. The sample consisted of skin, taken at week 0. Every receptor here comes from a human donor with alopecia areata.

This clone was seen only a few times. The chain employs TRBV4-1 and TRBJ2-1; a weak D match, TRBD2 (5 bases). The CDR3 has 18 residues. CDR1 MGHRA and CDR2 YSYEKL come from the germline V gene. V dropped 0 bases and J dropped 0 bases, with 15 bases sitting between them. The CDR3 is CASSQDRSSLSSYNEQFF. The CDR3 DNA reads TGCGCCAGCAGCCAAGATCGGTCTAGCTTGAGCTCCTACAATGAGCAGTTCTTC.

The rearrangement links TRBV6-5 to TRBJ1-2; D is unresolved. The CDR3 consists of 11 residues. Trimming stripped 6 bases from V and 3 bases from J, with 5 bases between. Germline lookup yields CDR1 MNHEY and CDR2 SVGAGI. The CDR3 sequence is CASSSYYGYTF. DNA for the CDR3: TGTGCCAGCAGCTCATACTATGGCTACACCTTC.

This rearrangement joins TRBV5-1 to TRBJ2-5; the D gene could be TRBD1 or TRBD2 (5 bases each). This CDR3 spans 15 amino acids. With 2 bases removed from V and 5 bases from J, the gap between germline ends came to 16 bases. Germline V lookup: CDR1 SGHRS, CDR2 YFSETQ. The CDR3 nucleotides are TGCGCCAGCAGCTTTGGATCGGGGCCTGCGGAGACCCAGTACTTC. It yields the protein CASSFGSGPAETQYF.

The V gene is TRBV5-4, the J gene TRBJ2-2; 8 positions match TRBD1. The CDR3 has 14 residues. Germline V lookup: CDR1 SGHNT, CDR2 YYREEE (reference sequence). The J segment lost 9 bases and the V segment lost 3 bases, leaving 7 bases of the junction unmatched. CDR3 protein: CASSSGQVGRELFF. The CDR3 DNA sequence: TGTGCCAGCAGCTCGGGACAGGTGGGCCGGGAGCTGTTTTTT.

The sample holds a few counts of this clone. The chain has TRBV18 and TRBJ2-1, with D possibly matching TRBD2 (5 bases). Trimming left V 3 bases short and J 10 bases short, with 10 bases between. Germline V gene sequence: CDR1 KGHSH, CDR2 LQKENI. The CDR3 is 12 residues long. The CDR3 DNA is TGTGCCAGCTCACCCCCGGGGAACGAGCAGTTCTTC. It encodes CASSPPGNEQFF.

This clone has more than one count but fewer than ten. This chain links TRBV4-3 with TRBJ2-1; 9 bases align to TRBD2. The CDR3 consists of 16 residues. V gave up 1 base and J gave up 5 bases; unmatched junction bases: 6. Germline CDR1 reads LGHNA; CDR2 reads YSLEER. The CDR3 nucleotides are TGCGCCAGCAGCCAAGGGGCTAGCGGGACAGACAATGAGCAGTTCTTC. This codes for CASSQGASGTDNEQFF.

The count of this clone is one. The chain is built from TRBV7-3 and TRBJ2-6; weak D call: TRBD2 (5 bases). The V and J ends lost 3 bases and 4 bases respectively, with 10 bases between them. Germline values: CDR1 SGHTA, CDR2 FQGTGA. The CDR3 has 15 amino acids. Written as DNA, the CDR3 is TGTGCCAGCAGCTTCCGGGGTGGCGGGGCCAACGTCCTGACTTTC. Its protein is CASSFRGGGANVLTF.

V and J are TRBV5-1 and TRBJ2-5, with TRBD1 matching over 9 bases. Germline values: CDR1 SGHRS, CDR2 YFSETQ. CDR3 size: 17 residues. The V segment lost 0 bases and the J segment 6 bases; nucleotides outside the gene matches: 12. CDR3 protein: CASSLVTGGPLAKTQYF. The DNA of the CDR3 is TGCGCCAGCAGCTTGGTGACAGGGGGTCCCCTGGCGAAGACCCAGTACTTC.

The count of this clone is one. The CDR3 DNA sequence: TGCGCCAGCAGATTCACCTCGGACGGGACAGGGAACTATGGCTACACCTTC. Its translation is CASRFTSDGTGNYGYTF. This chain connects TRBV5-1 to TRBJ1-2; TRBD1 agrees at 9 bases. The CDR3 spans 17 residues. CDR1 is SGHRS, CDR2 YFSETQ, per germline. V trimming: 5 bases; J trimming: 2 bases; junction bases outside the gene matches: 13.

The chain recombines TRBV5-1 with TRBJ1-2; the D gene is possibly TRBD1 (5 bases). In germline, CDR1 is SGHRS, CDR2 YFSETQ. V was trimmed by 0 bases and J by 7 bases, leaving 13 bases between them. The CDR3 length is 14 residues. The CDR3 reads CASSLVGGPSGYTF. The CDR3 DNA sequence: TGCGCCAGCAGCTTGGTTGGGGGACCGAGTGGCTACACCTTC.

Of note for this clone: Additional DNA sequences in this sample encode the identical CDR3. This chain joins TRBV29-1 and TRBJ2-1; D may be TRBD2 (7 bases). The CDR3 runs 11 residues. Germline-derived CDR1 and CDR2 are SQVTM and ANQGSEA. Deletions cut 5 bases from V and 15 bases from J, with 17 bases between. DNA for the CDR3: TGCAGCGTTCAGAAGGGGGGGGCGGGGTTCTTC. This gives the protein CSVQKGGAGFF.

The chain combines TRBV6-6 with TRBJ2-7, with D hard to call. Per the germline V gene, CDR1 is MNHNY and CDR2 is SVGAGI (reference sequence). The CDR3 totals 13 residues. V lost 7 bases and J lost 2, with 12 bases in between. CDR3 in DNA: TGTGCCAGCACCGCAGGCGTGACCTACGAGCAGTACTTC. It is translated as CASTAGVTYEQYF.

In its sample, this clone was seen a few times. The CDR3 here is CASRVGNTGELFF. The CDR3 DNA follows: TGTGCCAGCAGGGTAGGGAACACCGGGGAGCTGTTTTTT. This sequence joins TRBV7-3 and TRBJ2-2; D is uncertain. This CDR3 has 13 residues. CDR1 is SGHTA and CDR2 is FQGTGA in the germline V gene. The V end lost 6 bases, the J end lost 1 base, and 6 bases lay between the germline ends.

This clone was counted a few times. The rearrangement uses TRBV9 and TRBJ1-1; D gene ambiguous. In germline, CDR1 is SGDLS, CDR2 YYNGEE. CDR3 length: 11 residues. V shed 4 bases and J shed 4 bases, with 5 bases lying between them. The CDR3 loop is CASSPSTEAFF. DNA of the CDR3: TGTGCCAGCAGCCCCAGCACTGAAGCTTTCTTT.

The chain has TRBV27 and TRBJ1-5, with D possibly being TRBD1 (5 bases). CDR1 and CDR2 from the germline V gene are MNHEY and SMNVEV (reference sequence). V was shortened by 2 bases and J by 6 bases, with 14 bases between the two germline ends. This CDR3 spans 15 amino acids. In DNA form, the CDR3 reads TGTGCCAGCAGTTTAGGGGCAGCCCGGGGTCAGCCCCAGCATTTT. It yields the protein CASSLGAARGQPQHF.

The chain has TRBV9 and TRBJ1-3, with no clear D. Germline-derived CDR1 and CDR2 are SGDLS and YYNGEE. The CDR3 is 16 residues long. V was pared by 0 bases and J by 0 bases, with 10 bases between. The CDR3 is CASSVVEQLSGNTIYF. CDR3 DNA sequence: TGTGCCAGCAGCGTAGTTGAGCAGCTCTCTGGAAACACCATATATTTT. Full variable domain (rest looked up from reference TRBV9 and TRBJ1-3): DSGVTQTPKHLITATGQRVTLRCSPRSGDLSVYWYQQSLDQGLQFLIQYYNGEERAKGNILERFSAQQFPDLHSELNLSSLELGDSALYFCASSVVEQLSGNTIYFGEGSWLTVV.

The CDR3, as DNA: TGCGCCAGCAGCCCACAAGACAGGGGCTATGGCTACACCTTC. This encodes CASSPQDRGYGYTF. The chain combines TRBV4-1 with TRBJ1-2; 8 bases are a match to TRBD1. CDR3 size: 14 residues. The J segment lost 4 bases and the V segment lost 4 bases, leaving 5 bases of the junction unmatched. The germline gives CDR1 MGHRA, CDR2 YSYEKL.

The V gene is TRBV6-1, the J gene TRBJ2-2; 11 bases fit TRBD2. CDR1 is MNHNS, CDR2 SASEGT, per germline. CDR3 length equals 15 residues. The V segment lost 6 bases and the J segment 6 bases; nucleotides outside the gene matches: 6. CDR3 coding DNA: TGTGCCAGCAGATCAATAGCGGGAGGGGCCGGGGAGCTGTTTTTT. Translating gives CASRSIAGGAGELFF.

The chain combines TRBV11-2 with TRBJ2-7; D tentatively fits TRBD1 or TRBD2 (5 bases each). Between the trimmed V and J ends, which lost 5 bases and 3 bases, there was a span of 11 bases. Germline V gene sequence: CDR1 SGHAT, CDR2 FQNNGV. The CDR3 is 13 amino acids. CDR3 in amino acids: CASSHGTDYEQYF. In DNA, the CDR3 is TGTGCCAGCAGCCACGGGACGGACTACGAGCAGTACTTC.

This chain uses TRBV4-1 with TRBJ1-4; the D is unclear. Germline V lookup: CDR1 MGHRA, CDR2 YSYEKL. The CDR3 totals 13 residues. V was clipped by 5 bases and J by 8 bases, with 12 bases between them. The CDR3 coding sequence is TGCGCCAGCAGCAGTACGGTAGGGGAAAAACTGTTTTTT. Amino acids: CASSSTVGEKLFF.

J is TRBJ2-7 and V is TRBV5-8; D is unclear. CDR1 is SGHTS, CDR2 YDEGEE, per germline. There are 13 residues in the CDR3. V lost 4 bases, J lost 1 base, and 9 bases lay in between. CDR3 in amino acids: CASSAVSSYEQYF. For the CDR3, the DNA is TGTGCCAGCAGCGCGGTTTCGTCCTACGAGCAGTACTTC.